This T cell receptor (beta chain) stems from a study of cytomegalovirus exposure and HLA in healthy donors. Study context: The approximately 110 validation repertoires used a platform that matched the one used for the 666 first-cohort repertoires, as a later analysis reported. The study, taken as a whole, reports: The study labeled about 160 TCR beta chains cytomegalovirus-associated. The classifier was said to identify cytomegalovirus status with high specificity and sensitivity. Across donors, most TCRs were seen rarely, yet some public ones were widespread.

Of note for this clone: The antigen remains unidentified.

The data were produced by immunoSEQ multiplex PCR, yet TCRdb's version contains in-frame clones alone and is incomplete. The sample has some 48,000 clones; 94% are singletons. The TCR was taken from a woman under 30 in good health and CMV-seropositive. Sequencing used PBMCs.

In DNA, the CDR3 is TGTGCCAGCAGTGCCCGACTGGGTGAGACCCAGTACTTC. Encoded protein: CASSARLGETQYF. V and J are TRBV6-4 and TRBJ2-5, with D unresolved. The CDR3 extends over 13 amino acids. Trimming removed 4 bases from V and 5 bases from J, with 11 bases in between. CDR1 and CDR2 (germline): MRHNA, SNTAGT.